This entry features one T cell receptor (beta chain) sequence. The data were taken from a study of blood T cell repertoires in COVID-19. Overall study: PBMCs, B-cell-depleted T cells, or T cells provided the cDNA or gDNA that made up the material.

Only in-frame clones appear in the TCRdb table, and some are missing; sequencing was by immunoSEQ multiplex PCR. The data show 210,000 or so clones, with more than 75% seen just once and roughly 12% held by the top ten. The CDR3 is made up of 13 amino acids. Germline loops: CDR1 MNHEY, CDR2 SMNVEV (reference sequence). The germline V and J ends were trimmed by 7 bases and 1 base, with 10 bases remaining between them. The chain uses TRBV27 and TRBJ1-1; no firm D call. The sequence came from a woman aged 40 to 50 with acute or convalescent COVID-19. Sequenced sample: peripheral blood. CDR3 bases: TGTGCCAGCAAACTGACACCGAACACTGAAGCTTTCTTT. This gives the protein CASKLTPNTEAFF.